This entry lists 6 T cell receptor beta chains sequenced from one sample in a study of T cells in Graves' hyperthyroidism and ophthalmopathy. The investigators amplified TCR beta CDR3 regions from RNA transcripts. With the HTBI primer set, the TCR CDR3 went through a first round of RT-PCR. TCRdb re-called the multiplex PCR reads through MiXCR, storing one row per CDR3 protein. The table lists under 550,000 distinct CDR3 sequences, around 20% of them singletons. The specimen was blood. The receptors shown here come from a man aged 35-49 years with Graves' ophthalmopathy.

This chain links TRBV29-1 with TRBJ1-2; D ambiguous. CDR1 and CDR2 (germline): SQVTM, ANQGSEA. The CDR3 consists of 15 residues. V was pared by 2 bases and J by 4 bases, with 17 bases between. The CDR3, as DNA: TGCAGCGTTGAATTGGCGGGGAGGAAGAGCTATGGCTACACCTTC. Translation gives CSVELAGRKSYGYTF.

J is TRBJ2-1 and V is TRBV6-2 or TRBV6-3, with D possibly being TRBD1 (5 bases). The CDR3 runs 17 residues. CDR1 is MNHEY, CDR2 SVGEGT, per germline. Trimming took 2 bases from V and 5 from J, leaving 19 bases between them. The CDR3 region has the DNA TGTGCCAGCAGTTACGGGTTAGCCTTCAAGGGGAACAATGAGCAGTTCTTC. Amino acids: CASSYGLAFKGNNEQFF.

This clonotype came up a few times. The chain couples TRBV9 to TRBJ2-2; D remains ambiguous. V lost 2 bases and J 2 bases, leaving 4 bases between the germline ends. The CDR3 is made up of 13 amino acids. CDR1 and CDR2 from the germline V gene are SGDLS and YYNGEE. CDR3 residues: CASSVRNTGELFF. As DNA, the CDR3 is TGTGCCAGCAGCGTTAGAAACACCGGGGAGCTGTTTTTT.

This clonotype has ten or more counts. The CDR3 region has the DNA TGTGCCAGCAGCCACTACCGATCGCCGGGTTCCTACGAGCAGTACTTC. Amino acids: CASSHYRSPGSYEQYF. The rearrangement joins TRBV28 to TRBJ2-7, with unresolved D. CDR1 is MDHEN and CDR2 is SYDVKM in the germline V gene. V was cut by 6 bases and J by 1 base, with 19 bases left in between. This CDR3 comprises 16 residues. Supplemented by reference TRBV28 and TRBJ2-7, the full variable domain reads DVKVTQSSRYLVKRTGEKVFLECVQDMDHENMFWYRQDPGLGLRLIYFSYDVKMKEKGDIPEGYSVSREKKERFSLILESASTNQTSMYLCASSHYRSPGSYEQYFGPGTRLTVT.

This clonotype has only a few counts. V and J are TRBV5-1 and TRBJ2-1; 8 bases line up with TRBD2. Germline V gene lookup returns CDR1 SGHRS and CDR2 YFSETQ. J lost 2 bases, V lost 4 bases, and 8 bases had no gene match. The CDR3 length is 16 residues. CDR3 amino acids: CASSKNSGATYNEQFF. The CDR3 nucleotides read TGCGCCAGCAGCAAGAATAGCGGGGCCACCTACAATGAGCAGTTCTTC.

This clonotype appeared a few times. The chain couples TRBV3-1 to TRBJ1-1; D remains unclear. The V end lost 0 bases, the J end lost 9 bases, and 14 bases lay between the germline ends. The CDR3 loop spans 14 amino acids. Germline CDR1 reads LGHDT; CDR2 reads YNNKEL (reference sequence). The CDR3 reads CASSQELSAAQAFF. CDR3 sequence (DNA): TGTGCCAGCAGCCAAGAACTATCCGCGGCCCAAGCTTTCTTT. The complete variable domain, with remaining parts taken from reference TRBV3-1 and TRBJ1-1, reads DTAVSQTPKYLVTQMGNDKSIKCEQNLGHDTMYWYKQDSKKFLKIMFSYNNKELIINETVPNRFSPKSPDKAHLNLHINSLELGDSAVYFCASSQELSAAQAFFGQGTRLTVV.